These 27 T cell receptor beta chains were sequenced from one sample in a study of cytomegalovirus exposure and HLA in healthy donors. Method: immunoSEQ multiplex PCR; TCRdb's copy keeps in-frame clones and lacks some. The data show 280,000 or so clones, 70% to 90% seen once. Sequenced sample: PBMCs. These receptors were taken from a young woman in good health and CMV-seronegative.

The chain uses TRBV5-1 and TRBJ2-5; 9 positions agree with TRBD2. Germline trimming cut 5 bases from V and 5 bases from J; bases unmatched to any gene: 7. Looked up from germline, CDR1 is SGHRS and CDR2 is YFSETQ. The CDR3 consists of 14 residues. The CDR3 spells CASSASGRMETQYF. The CDR3 DNA follows: TGCGCCAGCAGTGCGAGCGGGAGGATGGAGACCCAGTACTTC. Complete variable domain (other parts from reference TRBV5-1 and TRBJ2-5): KAGVTQTPRYLIKTRGQQVTLSCSPISGHRSVSWYQQTPGQGLQFLFEYFSETQRNKGNFPGRFSGRQFSNSRSEMNVSTLELGDSALYLCASSASGRMETQYFGPGTRLLVL.

This chain uses TRBV2 with TRBJ1-6; D is possibly TRBD1 (5 bases). V dropped 7 bases and J dropped 7 bases, with 11 bases sitting between them. The CDR3 runs to 13 residues. Germline values: CDR1 SNHLY, CDR2 FYNNEI. DNA for the CDR3: TGTGCCAGCACCGCTGGGGCAAATTCACCCCTCCACTTT. Protein: CASTAGANSPLHF.

The sample holds one count of this clone. The genes are TRBV25-1 and TRBJ2-1; TRBD2 is a possible D gene (6 bases). V gave up 1 base and J gave up 0 bases, with 10 bases separating them. CDR3 length: 16 amino acids. Germline V gene lookup returns CDR1 MGHDK and CDR2 SYGVNS. CDR3 sequence (DNA): TGTGCCAGCAGTGAATCCAGCGGGTACTCCTACAATGAGCAGTTCTTC. Amino acid sequence: CASSESSGYSYNEQFF.

The chain is built from TRBV27 and TRBJ1-5; 10 bases line up with TRBD1. The CDR3 loop spans 16 amino acids. In germline, CDR1 is MNHEY, CDR2 SMNVEV (reference sequence). Losses at the gene ends were 4 bases for V and 5 bases for J; bases not matched to a gene: 8. The CDR3 DNA is TGTGCCAGCAGTTCGTGGACAGGGGGAATGGATCAGCCCCAGCATTTT. Amino acids: CASSSWTGGMDQPQHF.

The chain is built from TRBV28 and TRBJ1-1; TRBD1 is a possible D gene (6 bases). This CDR3 region has 13 residues. V shed 3 bases and J shed 9 bases, with 14 bases lying between them. The germline V gene encodes CDR1 MDHEN and CDR2 SYDVKM. CDR3 sequence: CASSFRGGSQAFF. CDR3 bases: TGTGCCAGCAGTTTCAGGGGAGGGTCGCAAGCTTTCTTT.

This chain's CDR3 is CASRTGILRGYTF. The CDR3 nucleotides read TGTGCCAGTAGGACAGGGATATTGCGTGGCTACACCTTC. V is TRBV2 and J is TRBJ1-2, with 8 bases fitting TRBD1. This CDR3 comprises 13 residues. V dropped 9 bases and J dropped 7; count of bases not matched to a gene: 10. The germline CDR1 and CDR2 sequences are SNHLY and FYNNEI.

This chain joins TRBV9 and TRBJ2-3, with 12 bases identical to TRBD2. Germline V gene lookup returns CDR1 SGDLS and CDR2 YYNGEE. Trimming took 4 bases from V and 7 from J; bases not matched to a gene: 13. This CDR3 contains 17 residues. The CDR3, as DNA: TGTGCCAGCAGCATACGGACTAGCGGGGACCCTGACTATACGCAGTATTTT. Encoded protein: CASSIRTSGDPDYTQYF. Supplemented by reference TRBV9 and TRBJ2-3, the full variable domain reads DSGVTQTPKHLITATGQRVTLRCSPRSGDLSVYWYQQSLDQGLQFLIQYYNGEERAKGNILERFSAQQFPDLHSELNLSSLELGDSALYFCASSIRTSGDPDYTQYFGPGTRLTVL.

This chain links TRBV5-6 with TRBJ2-2, with D maybe TRBD1 (6 bases). Trimming removed 0 bases at V and 6 bases at J, with 15 bases between. This CDR3 contains 16 residues. Germline assignment: CDR1 SGHDT and CDR2 YYEEEE. The CDR3 sequence: CASSLAGRGAPGELFF. The CDR3 nucleotides read TGTGCCAGCAGCTTGGCCGGCAGGGGCGCCCCCGGGGAGCTGTTTTTT.

V gene TRBV18 combines with J gene TRBJ2-2; D is unresolved. The V end was cut by 3 bases, the J end by 0 bases, with 8 bases between. Germline V gene sequence: CDR1 KGHSH, CDR2 LQKENI. There are 15 residues in the CDR3. The CDR3 DNA reads TGTGCCAGCTCACCCCCCGCTACGAACACCGGGGAGCTGTTTTTT. Translated: CASSPPATNTGELFF.

This clone was recorded once. J is TRBJ2-2 and V is TRBV5-1; 8 bases fit TRBD2. V was clipped by 0 bases and J by 7 bases; unmatched bases: 5. CDR3 length: 15 amino acids. From germline, CDR1 is SGHRS and CDR2 YFSETQ. The CDR3 region is CASSLGLAGNGELFF. For the CDR3, the DNA is TGCGCCAGCAGCTTGGGTCTAGCGGGTAACGGGGAGCTGTTTTTT.

The chain is built from TRBV14 and TRBJ2-2; D is uncertain. V was pared by 5 bases and J by 4 bases, with 8 bases between. This CDR3 is 13 amino acids long. Germline values: CDR1 SGHDN, CDR2 FVKESK. This CDR3 reads CASSGVITGELFF. The CDR3 bases are TGTGCCAGCAGCGGAGTTATCACCGGGGAGCTGTTTTTT.

This sequence joins TRBV6-1 and TRBJ1-1; TRBD1 might be the D (5 bases). V lost 4 bases to trimming and J lost 0 bases, with 12 bases between them. The CDR3 runs 15 residues. Germline assignment: CDR1 MNHNS and CDR2 SASEGT. CDR3: CASSVVTGLNTEAFF. CDR3 in DNA: TGTGCCAGCAGTGTCGTCACAGGTTTGAACACTGAAGCTTTCTTT.

The chain links TRBV5-1 to TRBJ2-3; D might be TRBD2 (5 bases). In germline, CDR1 is SGHRS, CDR2 YFSETQ. The CDR3 runs to 15 residues. Deletions cut 4 bases from V and 2 bases from J, with 14 bases between. The CDR3 coding sequence is TGCGCCAGCAGCCCCGGACTGATACACACAGATACGCAGTATTTT. This codes for CASSPGLIHTDTQYF. Filled out from reference TRBV5-1 and TRBJ2-3, the complete variable domain reads KAGVTQTPRYLIKTRGQQVTLSCSPISGHRSVSWYQQTPGQGLQFLFEYFSETQRNKGNFPGRFSGRQFSNSRSEMNVSTLELGDSALYLCASSPGLIHTDTQYFGPGTRLTVL.

V and J are TRBV7-3 and TRBJ2-3; 9 nucleotides align to TRBD2. V gave up 2 bases and J gave up 4 bases; unmatched junction bases: 4. The CDR3 has 15 amino acids. Looked up from germline, CDR1 is SGHTA and CDR2 is FQGTGA. The CDR3 bases are TGTGCCAGCAGCTTAGGGGTAGCGGGAGCAGATACGCAGTATTTT. This sequence encodes CASSLGVAGADTQYF.

The sample holds one count of this clone. The chain is built from TRBV14 and TRBJ2-7; 12 bases match TRBD1. V shed 4 bases and J 6 bases; nucleotides not matched to a gene: 7. The CDR3 consists of 15 residues. Germline loops: CDR1 SGHDN, CDR2 FVKESK. For the CDR3, the DNA is TGTGCCAGCAGCCCCGATTGGGACAGGGGGCGCGAGCAGTACTTC. Its protein is CASSPDWDRGREQYF.

This chain joins TRBV18 and TRBJ1-2; a weak D match, TRBD1 (5 bases). The V gene's germline CDR1 is KGHSH and CDR2 LQKENI. V lost 2 bases and J 3 bases, leaving 10 bases between the germline ends. The CDR3 is 14 residues long. The CDR3 region is CASSPKGIDYGYTF. The CDR3 DNA is TGTGCCAGCTCACCAAAGGGGATCGACTATGGCTACACCTTC.

The J gene is TRBJ2-6, the V gene TRBV18; D might be TRBD1 (5 bases). Germline V lookup: CDR1 KGHSH, CDR2 LQKENI. Deletions cut 2 bases from V and 0 bases from J, with 8 bases between. The CDR3 length is 16 residues. This chain's CDR3 is CASSPTGASGANVLTF. CDR3 nucleotides: TGTGCCAGCTCACCAACAGGTGCCTCTGGGGCCAACGTCCTGACTTTC. Full variable domain (outside the CDR3, taken from reference TRBV18 and TRBJ2-6): NAGVMQNPRHLVRRRGQEARLRCSPMKGHSHVYWYRQLPEEGLKFMVYLQKENIIDESGMPKERFSAEFPKEGPSILRIQQVVRGDSAAYFCASSPTGASGANVLTFGAGSRLTVL.

The chain joins TRBV27 to TRBJ2-1, with 9 nucleotides matching TRBD2. V dropped 4 bases and J dropped 1; count of bases not matched to a gene: 2. Germline assignment: CDR1 MNHEY and CDR2 SMNVEV (reference sequence). There are 15 residues in the CDR3. The CDR3 bases are TGTGCCAGCAGTTCCAGCGGGAGGTCCTACAATGAGCAGTTCTTC. Translating gives CASSSSGRSYNEQFF.

Comment on this clone: The germline gene is not matched at one end of the junction; a read error may be the cause. The chain uses TRBV4-3 and TRBJ2-1, with 7 positions matching TRBD2. The germline CDR1 and CDR2 sequences are LGHNA and YSLEER. The length of the CDR3 is 19 residues. The CDR3, as DNA: TGCGCCAGCAGCCAAGATAAGTCGGCGGGAGACTATTTTCTGGGACCTCCCCTCTTC. Its translation: CASSQDKSAGDYFLGPPLF.

The chain is built from TRBV28 and TRBJ1-2; 9 positions match TRBD1. V lost 5 bases and J lost 7; bases outside the gene matches: 5. The V gene's germline CDR1 is MDHEN and CDR2 SYDVKM. The CDR3 is made up of 13 amino acids. The CDR3 spells CASSDRGWGGYTF. The DNA of the CDR3 is TGTGCCAGCAGTGACAGGGGGTGGGGTGGCTACACCTTC.

The V call is TRBV9, the J call TRBJ2-7, with 13 bases that match TRBD2. CDR1 is SGDLS, CDR2 YYNGEE, per germline. The J segment lost 5 bases and the V segment lost 4 bases, leaving 12 bases of the junction unmatched. The CDR3 runs to 17 residues. The chain's CDR3 is CASSPHGTSGASHEQYF. Here the CDR3 DNA reads TGTGCCAGCAGCCCCCATGGGACTAGCGGGGCTTCACACGAGCAGTACTTC.

V gene TRBV5-1 combines with J gene TRBJ1-6, with D possibly being TRBD1 (5 bases). CDR1 is SGHRS and CDR2 is YFSETQ in the germline V gene. V lost 4 bases and J 8 bases, leaving 16 bases between the germline ends. The CDR3 runs 15 residues. CDR3 residues: CASSTMQGSDSPLHF. Written as DNA, the CDR3 is TGCGCCAGCAGCACGATGCAGGGTTCGGATTCACCCCTCCACTTT.

Only one count was recorded for this clone. The chain employs TRBV5-1 and TRBJ1-1; no clear D. The CDR3 length is 19 residues. Between the trimmed V and J ends, which lost 0 bases and 7 bases, there was a span of 28 bases. Germline CDR1 is SGHRS and CDR2 is YFSETQ. DNA of the CDR3: TGCGCCAGCAGCTTGGAAGCTAGGGCAGTAGGAGGTAAAGACATTGAAGCTTTCTTT. Translating it yields CASSLEARAVGGKDIEAFF. The variable domain in full, completed from reference TRBV5-1 and TRBJ1-1, reads KAGVTQTPRYLIKTRGQQVTLSCSPISGHRSVSWYQQTPGQGLQFLFEYFSETQRNKGNFPGRFSGRQFSNSRSEMNVSTLELGDSALYLCASSLEARAVGGKDIEAFFGQGTRLTVV.

The gene calls are TRBV6-1 and TRBJ2-3; the match to TRBD1 covers 9 bases. The CDR3 has 14 residues. Per germline, CDR1 MNHNS and CDR2 SASEGT. Germline trimming cut 6 bases from V and 3 bases from J; bases unmatched to any gene: 4. CDR3 DNA: TGTGCCAGCAGCGGACAGGGGCTGACAGATACGCAGTATTTT. It translates to CASSGQGLTDTQYF.

The sample holds one count of this clone. This rearrangement joins TRBV4-1 to TRBJ2-1; no clear D. V shed 4 bases and J shed 7 bases, with 14 bases lying between them. Germline loops: CDR1 MGHRA, CDR2 YSYEKL. CDR3 size: 14 residues. CDR3 residues: CASSRIADRNEQFF. The CDR3 DNA is TGCGCCAGCAGCCGTATTGCTGATAGAAATGAGCAGTTCTTC.

The rearrangement joins TRBV19 to TRBJ2-5; tentatively, D is TRBD2 (6 bases). This CDR3 is built from 12 residues. V was pared by 5 bases and J by 5 bases, with 9 bases between. Germline-derived CDR1 and CDR2 are LNHDA and SQIVND (reference sequence). The CDR3 sequence is CASSSRGETQYF. The CDR3 bases are TGTGCCAGTAGTTCCCGGGGGGAGACCCAGTACTTC.

This clone appeared a few times. For the CDR3, the DNA is TGTGCCAGCGCTACCAGACTCGGGAATTCACCCCTCCACTTT. The encoded protein is CASATRLGNSPLHF. The rearrangement links TRBV6-1 to TRBJ1-6; D ambiguous. Germline-derived CDR1 and CDR2 are MNHNS and SASEGT. V was trimmed by 8 bases and J by 7 bases, leaving 15 bases between them. This CDR3 has 14 residues.